The next 24 T cell receptor beta chains were all read from a single sample in a study of T cells in Graves' hyperthyroidism and ophthalmopathy. RNA transcripts provided the source from which TCR beta CDR3 regions were amplified. The HTBI primer set was used in a first-round RT-PCR of the TCR CDR3. One entry per CDR3 protein, called by TCRdb with MiXCR from the multiplex PCR reads. Of under 350,000 distinct CDR3 sequences detected, 17% appear once; the ten largest clones hold roughly 50%. The sequencing input was blood. These receptors were taken from a woman aged 55 to 70 with Graves' ophthalmopathy.

Only one count was recorded for this clonotype. J is TRBJ1-2 and V is TRBV6-5; D remains ambiguous. V shed 2 bases and J shed 4 bases, with 11 bases lying between them. CDR3 length: 14 amino acids. Germline-derived CDR1 and CDR2 are MNHEY and SVGAGI. The DNA for the CDR3 is TGTGCCAGCAGTTACGGGGAGTCTGTCTATGGCTACACCTTC. Its translation: CASSYGESVYGYTF.

This clonotype has more than one count but fewer than ten. This chain connects TRBV5-1 to TRBJ2-3; 13 nucleotides align to TRBD2. Per the germline V gene, CDR1 is SGHRS and CDR2 is YFSETQ. After removal of 3 bases from V and 0 bases from J, the junction contained 7 bases not matched to a gene. This CDR3 has 18 amino acids. In DNA, the CDR3 is TGCGCCAGCAGCTGGACTAGCGGGAGTGGGGCTAGCACAGATACGCAGTATTTT. This codes for CASSWTSGSGASTDTQYF.

Worth noting for this clonotype: A read error may be the cause here, since a much bigger clone is one base away. V gene TRBV6-1 combines with J gene TRBJ2-7, with a tentative D call TRBD1 (6 bases). In germline, CDR1 is MNHNS, CDR2 SASEGT. V lost 7 bases to trimming and J lost 9 bases, with 25 bases between them. This CDR3 is built from 15 residues. The CDR3 spells CASMLVTGTLGAQYF. CDR3 nucleotide sequence: TGTGCCAGCATGCTCGTTACCGGGACCCTGGGGGCGCAGTACTTC.

This clonotype has at least ten counts. The chain joins TRBV7-8 to TRBJ2-7; D perhaps matches TRBD2 (5 bases). V lost 0 bases to trimming and J lost 3 bases, with 27 bases between them. CDR1 and CDR2 (germline): SGHVS, FQNEAQ. The CDR3 is made up of 20 amino acids. CDR3 amino acids: CASSLASAGEVWKGLYEQYF. Written as DNA, the CDR3 is TGTGCCAGCAGCTTAGCGTCCGCGGGCGAGGTATGGAAGGGTCTCTACGAGCAGTACTTC.

In this sample, this clonotype turned up many times. The V call is TRBV6-2 or TRBV6-3, the J call TRBJ1-5; 7 bases fit TRBD1. Losses at the gene ends were 6 bases for V and 2 bases for J; bases not matched to a gene: 4. Germline values: CDR1 MNHEY, CDR2 SVGEGT. This CDR3 spans 14 amino acids. CDR3: CASSYGQGNQPQHF. CDR3 DNA sequence: TGTGCCAGCAGCTACGGACAGGGCAATCAGCCCCAGCATTTT.

The V call is TRBV25-1, the J call TRBJ2-5; the D gene could be TRBD1 or TRBD2 (6 bases each). From germline, CDR1 is MGHDK and CDR2 SYGVNS. The V end lost 3 bases, the J end lost 5 bases, and 16 bases lay between the germline ends. The CDR3 extends over 15 amino acids. This chain's CDR3 is CASSDPLRGGETQYF. The CDR3 nucleotides are TGTGCCAGCAGTGACCCCCTGAGAGGGGGGGAGACCCAGTACTTC.

This clonotype was observed a handful of times. CDR3 residues: CSAPSGTGVVGGYTF. CDR3 DNA sequence: TGCAGTGCCCCGTCGGGGACAGGGGTAGTTGGTGGCTACACCTTC. The chain is built from TRBV20-1 and TRBJ1-2; 10 bases are shared with TRBD1. The V gene's germline CDR1 is DFQATT and CDR2 SNEGSKA (reference sequence). CDR3 length: 15 residues. The V gene end was trimmed by 6 bases and the J gene end by 7 bases; junction bases not matched to a gene: 14.

This clonotype was seen only a few times. The chain combines TRBV7-9 with TRBJ1-2, with D hard to call. Looked up from germline, CDR1 is SEHNR and CDR2 is FQNEAQ (reference sequence). The CDR3 is 13 amino acids. Trimming removed 2 bases at V and 4 bases at J, with 8 bases between. The CDR3 protein is CASSLMGSYGYTF. CDR3 coding DNA: TGTGCCAGCAGCTTAATGGGTTCCTATGGCTACACCTTC.

The chain has TRBV5-1 and TRBJ1-1; tentative D call: TRBD1 (6 bases). Germline loops: CDR1 SGHRS, CDR2 YFSETQ. With 4 bases removed from V and 4 bases from J, the gap between germline ends came to 14 bases. The length of the CDR3 is 14 residues. In DNA, the CDR3 is TGCGCCAGCAGCGGGGTTGGGGGGGCCACTGAAGCTTTCTTT. This gives the protein CASSGVGGATEAFF.

This clonotype was counted at least ten times. The J gene is TRBJ1-2, the V gene TRBV2, with 9 bases lining up with TRBD1. CDR1 and CDR2 (germline): SNHLY, FYNNEI. CDR3 length: 14 residues. With 6 bases clipped from V and 5 bases from J, the junction kept 7 bases outside the gene matches. CDR3 nucleotides: TGTGCCAGCAGGGGGGACAGGGAGTCATATGGCTACACCTTC. This codes for CASRGDRESYGYTF. Filled out from reference TRBV2 and TRBJ1-2, the complete variable domain reads EPEVTQTPSHQVTQMGQEVILRCVPISNHLYFYWYRQILGQKVEFLVSFYNNEISEKSEIFDDQFSVERPDGSNFTLKIRSTKLEDSAMYFCASRGDRESYGYTFGSGTRLTVV.

This clonotype has at least ten counts. The genes are TRBV6-2 or TRBV6-3 and TRBJ2-5; a weak D match, TRBD2 (7 bases). Trimming took 8 bases from V and 5 from J, leaving 18 bases between them. CDR3 length: 14 amino acids. Germline V gene sequence: CDR1 MNHEY, CDR2 SVGEGT. The CDR3 spells CASLLRGREETQYF. CDR3 coding DNA: TGTGCCAGCCTTCTGCGGGGGCGCGAGGAGACCCAGTACTTC.

This clonotype was counted many times. The genes are TRBV6-5 and TRBJ2-2; D not resolved. The ends were cut back, 0 bases at V and 4 bases at J, with 3 bases in the middle. Germline loops: CDR1 MNHEY, CDR2 SVGAGI. This CDR3 has 13 amino acids. Here the CDR3 DNA reads TGTGCCAGCAGTTACTCCGGCACCGGGGAGCTGTTTTTT. It encodes CASSYSGTGELFF.

This clonotype was observed at least ten times. CDR3 in amino acids: CSARDVGSSYNEQFF. DNA for the CDR3: TGCAGTGCTAGAGATGTGGGGAGCTCCTACAATGAGCAGTTCTTC. V and J are TRBV20-1 and TRBJ2-1, with TRBD2 as a possible D gene (5 bases). The V end was cut by 0 bases, the J end by 0 bases, with 9 bases between. The germline gives CDR1 DFQATT, CDR2 SNEGSKA (reference sequence). The length of the CDR3 is 15 residues.

This clonotype appeared a few times. J is TRBJ1-1 and V is TRBV20-1; possibly TRBD1 for D (5 bases). This CDR3 has 12 residues. The V end lost 3 bases, the J end lost 6 bases, and 11 bases lay between the germline ends. From germline, CDR1 is DFQATT and CDR2 SNEGSKA (reference sequence). The CDR3 nucleotides read TGCAGTGCTAGGGGGGTGGCACCTGAAGCTTTCTTT. This codes for CSARGVAPEAFF.

This clonotype was counted only a few times. The V gene is TRBV9, the J gene TRBJ2-1; 7 bases fit TRBD2. J gave up 8 bases and V 5 bases, and 10 bases lay outside the gene matches. The CDR3 loop spans 14 amino acids. Germline V gene sequence: CDR1 SGDLS, CDR2 YYNGEE. The DNA for the CDR3 is TGTGCCAGCAGTAGGACTAGTGTTACCGATGAGCAGTTCTTC. This sequence encodes CASSRTSVTDEQFF. Filled out from reference TRBV9 and TRBJ2-1, the complete variable domain reads DSGVTQTPKHLITATGQRVTLRCSPRSGDLSVYWYQQSLDQGLQFLIQYYNGEERAKGNILERFSAQQFPDLHSELNLSSLELGDSALYFCASSRTSVTDEQFFGPGTRLTVL.

This clonotype has at least ten counts. The chain has TRBV12-3 or TRBV12-4 and TRBJ2-2; TRBD1 matches 8 bases. With V trimmed by 1 base and J by 3 bases, 4 bases remained unmatched. This CDR3 contains 16 residues. The chain's CDR3 is CASSLGTGLYTGELFF. Written as DNA, the CDR3 is TGTGCCAGCAGTTTAGGGACAGGGCTATACACCGGGGAGCTGTTTTTT.

In its sample, this clonotype was seen once. A much more abundant neighbour one base away suggests this may be a read error. V gene TRBV7-8 combines with J gene TRBJ2-7; 10 bases align to TRBD2. J gave up 5 bases and V 5 bases, and 6 bases lay outside the gene matches. The CDR3 has 14 amino acids. Germline CDR1 SGHVS, CDR2 FQNEAQ. CDR3 sequence (DNA): TGTGCCAGCAGCGTGGTAGCGGGGGGAGACGAGCAGTACTTC. Amino acids: CASSVVAGGDEQYF.

The rearrangement uses TRBV7-8 and TRBJ2-7; 8 bases match TRBD2. The V and J ends lost 2 bases and 6 bases, in that order; junction bases with no gene match: 9. Germline CDR1 is SGHVS and CDR2 is FQNEAQ. This CDR3 is 15 amino acids long. The CDR3 region is CASSLLWTSPLEQYF. CDR3 bases: TGTGCCAGCAGCTTACTGTGGACTAGCCCCCTCGAGCAGTACTTC.

The chain couples TRBV28 to TRBJ1-3; D not certain. The CDR3 loop spans 16 amino acids. V gave up 2 bases and J gave up 2 bases, with 13 bases separating them. CDR1 MDHEN and CDR2 SYDVKM come from the germline V gene. CDR3 bases: TGTGCCAGCAGTTTAGGTCTTCCAGGCCCTGGAAACACCATATATTTT. Its protein is CASSLGLPGPGNTIYF. The complete variable domain, with remaining parts taken from reference TRBV28 and TRBJ1-3, reads DVKVTQSSRYLVKRTGEKVFLECVQDMDHENMFWYRQDPGLGLRLIYFSYDVKMKEKGDIPEGYSVSREKKERFSLILESASTNQTSMYLCASSLGLPGPGNTIYFGEGSWLTVV.

This clonotype was seen repeatedly, ten times or more. The V gene is TRBV5-1, the J gene TRBJ2-2; 9 bases are shared with TRBD2. With V trimmed by 4 bases and J by 5 bases, 9 bases remained unmatched. This CDR3 comprises 16 residues. Germline loops: CDR1 SGHRS, CDR2 YFSETQ. CDR3 region: CASSVLSGRGTGELFF. The CDR3 DNA follows: TGCGCCAGCAGCGTTCTTAGCGGGAGAGGGACCGGGGAGCTGTTTTTT.

Remarks on this clonotype: A read error may be the cause here, since a much bigger clone is one base away. The rearrangement links TRBV6-5 to TRBJ2-3; the D is unclear. The V gene lost 4 bases and the J gene lost 4 bases, with 9 bases spanning the gap. The CDR3 is 13 amino acids. Germline values: CDR1 MNHEY, CDR2 SVGAGI. Here the CDR3 DNA reads TGTGCCAGCAGTTCCGTTTTCGCAGATACGCAGTATTTT. Its protein is CASSSVFADTQYF.

This clonotype occurred a few times. The V and J genes are TRBV27 and TRBJ2-4; D is possibly TRBD1 or TRBD2 (5 bases each). Per germline, CDR1 MNHEY and CDR2 SMNVEV (reference sequence). V lost 5 bases, J lost 6 bases, and 11 bases lay in between. The CDR3 has 13 amino acids. DNA for the CDR3: TGTGCCAGCAGTATGGGACGGACAAACATTCAGTACTTC. It yields the protein CASSMGRTNIQYF.

This clonotype was observed a few times. V and J are TRBV20-1 and TRBJ1-3; 7 bases are a match to TRBD1. Germline V gene data show CDR1 as DFQATT and CDR2 as SNEGSKA (reference sequence). This CDR3 comprises 14 residues. Germline trimming cut 5 bases from V and 0 bases from J; bases unmatched to any gene: 4. CDR3 DNA sequence: TGCAGTGCTCAGGACAGGAACTCTGGAAACACCATATATTTT. As protein: CSAQDRNSGNTIYF.

As regards this clonotype: The germline gene is not matched at one end of the junction; a read error may be the cause. The V and J genes are TRBV7-2 and TRBJ2-1; TRBD2 aligns across 8 bases. The CDR3 totals 16 residues. Germline loops: CDR1 SGHTA, CDR2 FQGNSA. CDR3 coding DNA: TGTGCCAGCAGCTTGAGCGGGAGTATCCCCCACAATGAGCAGTCCTTC. Translation: CASSLSGSIPHNEQSF. The full variable domain, rest sourced from reference TRBV7-2 and TRBJ2-1, is GAGVSQSPSNKVTEKGKDVELRCDPISGHTALYWYRQSLGQGLEFLIYFQGNSAPDKSGLPSDRFSAERTGGSVSTLTIQRTQQEDSAVYLCASSLSGSIPHNEQSFGPGTRLTVL.